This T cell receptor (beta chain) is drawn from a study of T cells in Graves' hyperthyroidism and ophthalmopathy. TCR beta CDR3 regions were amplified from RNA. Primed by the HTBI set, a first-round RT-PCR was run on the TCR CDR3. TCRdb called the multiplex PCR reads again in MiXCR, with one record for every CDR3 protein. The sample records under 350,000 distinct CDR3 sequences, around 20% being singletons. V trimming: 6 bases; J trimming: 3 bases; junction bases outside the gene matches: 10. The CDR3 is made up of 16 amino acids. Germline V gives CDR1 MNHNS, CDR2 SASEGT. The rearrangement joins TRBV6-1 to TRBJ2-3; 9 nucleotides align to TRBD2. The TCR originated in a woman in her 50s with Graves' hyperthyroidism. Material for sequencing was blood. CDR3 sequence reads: CASRRRGLAGTDTQYF. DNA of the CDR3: TGTGCCAGCAGACGAAGAGGGCTAGCGGGGACAGATACGCAGTATTTT.